This T cell receptor (beta chain) was sequenced during a study of blood T cell repertoires in COVID-19. The table came from immunoSEQ multiplex PCR; TCRdb's copy has only in-frame clones and leaves some out. Of roughly 140,000 clones listed, roughly 88% are singletons. This CDR3 is 14 amino acids long. Germline V CDR1 and CDR2: SGHRS, YFSETQ. V lost 0 bases to trimming and J lost 5 bases, with 6 bases between them. The TCR originated in a woman between 50 and 59 years old with acute or convalescent COVID-19. Sequenced: peripheral blood. The chain employs TRBV5-1 and TRBJ1-6, with D hard to call. The CDR3 region is CASSLDGDNSPLHF. Written as DNA, the CDR3 is TGCGCCAGCAGCTTGGATGGAGATAATTCACCCCTCCACTTT.